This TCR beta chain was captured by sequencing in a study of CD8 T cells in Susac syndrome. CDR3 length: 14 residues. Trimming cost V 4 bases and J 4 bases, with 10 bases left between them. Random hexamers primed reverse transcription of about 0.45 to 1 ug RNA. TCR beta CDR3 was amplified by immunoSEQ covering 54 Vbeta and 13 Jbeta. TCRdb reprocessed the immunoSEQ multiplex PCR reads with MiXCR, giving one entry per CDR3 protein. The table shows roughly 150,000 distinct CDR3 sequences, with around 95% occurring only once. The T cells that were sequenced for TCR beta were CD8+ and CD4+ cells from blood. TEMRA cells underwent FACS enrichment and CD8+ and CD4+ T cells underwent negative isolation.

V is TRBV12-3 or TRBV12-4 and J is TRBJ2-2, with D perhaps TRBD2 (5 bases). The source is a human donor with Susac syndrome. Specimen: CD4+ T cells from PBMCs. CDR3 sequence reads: CASSYTEGTGELFF. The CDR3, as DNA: TGTGCCAGCAGTTATACCGAGGGCACCGGGGAGCTGTTTTTT.